Listed below are T cell receptor beta chains from one sample, sequenced in a study of shared clonotypes between healthy human individuals. This table comes from immunoSEQ multiplex PCR, and its TCRdb copy is limited to in-frame clones, with some not included. The data show roughly 2.5 million clones, just over 90% seen once. The sequencing input was naive CD4+ T cells sorted from blood. These receptors all stem from a man younger than 30 in good health. The CDR3 runs from the conserved cysteine through the conserved F or W. D genes are given only for firm matches. Clone size, where shown, is once, few, many, or a class for clones that have expanded.

.,TRBJ1-6,TRBD1,TRBV6-5,TGTGCCAGCAGTCGACAGGGTGATAATTCACCCCTCCACTTT,CASSRQGDNSPLHF
.,TRBJ2-2,TRBD1,TRBV28,TGTGCCAGCAGCCCGGGACAGGGGTACACCGGGGAGCTGTTTTTT,CASSPGQGYTGELFF
.,TRBJ1-5,.,TRBV18,TGTGCCAGCTCACTAAAAATTGGAGTACGGGACAACAATCAGCCCCAGCATTTT,CASSLKIGVRDNNQPQHF
.,TRBJ2-5,.,TRBV14,TGTGCTTCCCGACGGGGGCCGCAAGAGACCCAGTACTTC,CASRRGPQETQYF
.,TRBJ1-1,TRBD1,TRBV4-1,TGCGCCAGCAGCCAAGATCAGGGGGGCCTTGCTTTCTTT,CASSQDQGGLAFF
.,TRBJ2-1,.,TRBV14,TGTGCCAGCAGCAGAGCGGGCCTAGCGGACAGATACAATGAGCAGTTCTTC,CASSRAGLADRYNEQFF
.,TRBJ1-2,TRBD1,TRBV27,TGTGCCAGCAGTTTAAGGGGGCATCATGATGGCTACACCTTC,CASSLRGHHDGYTF
.,TRBJ2-3,.,TRBV19,TGTGCCAGTAGTATGGGGCGGGGAAGCACAGATACGCAGTATTTT,CASSMGRGSTDTQYF
.,TRBJ2-3,.,TRBV7-9,TGTGCCAGCAGCTTAGCGTTGGGGAAGAAGGTAGATACGCAGTATTTT,CASSLALGKKVDTQYF
.,TRBJ2-7,.,TRBV10-2,TGCGCCAGCAGTGACCCTCAGGCAGGGGTAGCCTACGAGCAGTACTTC,CASSDPQAGVAYEQYF
.,TRBJ1-1,.,TRBV5-5,TGTGCCAGCAGCTTGGGGCCGGACGTTCGGAACACTGAAGCTTTCTTT,CASSLGPDVRNTEAFF
.,TRBJ1-1,.,TRBV7-9,TGTGCCAGCAGCTTAGCCCAGGGGAACACTGAAGCTTTCTTT,CASSLAQGNTEAFF
once,TRBJ1-5,TRBD1,TRBV6-4,TGTGCCAGCAGTTTGACGTCAGGGGGCAGACAGCCCCAGCATTTT,CASSLTSGGRQPQHF
.,TRBJ2-3,.,TRBV7-2,TGTGCCAGCAGCTCACTAACCGAGACAGATACGCAGTATTTT,CASSSLTETDTQYF
.,TRBJ1-2,.,TRBV7-9,TGTGCCAGCGGGGACTCTACTAACTATGGCTACACCTTC,CASGDSTNYGYTF
.,TRBJ2-3,TRBD2,TRBV7-9,TGTGCCAGCAGCCCTAGTCCGCGGACTAGCGGGAGTGGCCCAGATACGCAGTATTTT,CASSPSPRTSGSGPDTQYF
.,TRBJ1-4,.,TRBV6-6,TGTGCCAGCAGGTCAGGGGAGAAGGGGGGAAAACTGTTTTTT,CASRSGEKGGKLFF
.,TRBJ2-5,.,TRBV5-1,TGCGCCAGCAGCTTGGGGCGCGGACACGATCAAGAGACCCAGTACTTC,CASSLGRGHDQETQYF
.,TRBJ1-2,.,TRBV6-5,TGTGCCAGCCGGGGGTCGGGGCTTAACTATGGCTACACCTTC,CASRGSGLNYGYTF
.,TRBJ2-7,.,TRBV2,TGTGCCAGCAGGACCACAGGGACCCACGAGCAGTACTTC,CASRTTGTHEQYF
.,TRBJ1-1,.,TRBV18,TGTGCCAGCTCACCGGCCCAGGGCACCACTGAAGCTTTCTTT,CASSPAQGTTEAFF
.,TRBJ1-1,.,TRBV7-9,TGTGCCAGCAGCCCCGCCTACACTGAAGCTTTCTTT,CASSPAYTEAFF
once,TRBJ1-1,TRBD1,TRBV18,TGTGCCAGCTCACAAAGACAGGGACTGAACACTGAAGCTTTCTTT,CASSQRQGLNTEAFF
.,TRBJ2-7,TRBD1,TRBV10-2,TGCGCCAGCAGTGGCACCACAGGGGCCCATATCTCCTACGAGCAGTACTTC,CASSGTTGAHISYEQYF
.,TRBJ2-1,.,TRBV5-1,TGCGCCAGCAGCTATAGCGAGAGCTCCTACAATGAGCAGTTCTTC,CASSYSESSYNEQFF
.,TRBJ2-1,.,TRBV11-3,TGTGCCAGCAGCTTAGGAAGGGATGAGCAGTTCTTC,CASSLGRDEQFF
few,TRBJ1-1,.,TRBV28,TGTGCCAGCTACTTGACAGTAAACACTGAAGCTTTCTTT,CASYLTVNTEAFF
once,TRBJ2-5,TRBD1,TRBV9,TGTGCCAGCAGCCCCTCCCCGGACAGGGTATCGGAGACCCAGTACTTC,CASSPSPDRVSETQYF
.,TRBJ2-5,TRBD2,TRBV6-5,TGTGCCAGCACCCGAGGGAGAGAGCGGGGGGTCCAGTACTTC,CASTRGRERGVQYF
.,TRBJ1-1,TRBD1,TRBV2,TGTGCCAGCCGAATCCTGGACAGGGAGTCACCTTTCTTT,CASRILDRESPFF
.,TRBJ2-7,TRBD1,TRBV28,TGTGCCAGCAGGTCCACGGGACAGGGTTTCGAGCAGTACTTC,CASRSTGQGFEQYF
.,TRBJ2-3,.,TRBV5-6,TGTGCCAGCAGCCTACGGACGGTATCAGATACGCAGTATTTT,CASSLRTVSDTQYF
.,TRBJ2-7,.,TRBV6-6,TGTGCCAGCAGTCGGCTCTCCCCCTACAAGCAGTACTTC,CASSRLSPYKQYF
few,TRBJ1-6,.,TRBV5-1,TGCGCCAGCAGCCCAACAGGTTCCCGGCCCCTCCACTTT,CASSPTGSRPLHF
.,TRBJ1-2,TRBD1,TRBV6-5,TGTGCCAGCAGTTCTCCAAGGGACAGGGGCTATGGCTACACCTTC,CASSSPRDRGYGYTF
.,TRBJ1-2,.,TRBV19,TGTGCCAGCTTAGAGAACTATGGCTACACCTTC,CASLENYGYTF
.,TRBJ1-4,.,TRBV4-1,TGCGCCAGCAGCCTATGGGGTATTCATGAAAAACTGTTTTTT,CASSLWGIHEKLFF
.,TRBJ1-1,.,TRBV6-6,TGTGCCAGCAGTTACATCCCCCAGGAAGAAGCTTTCTTT,CASSYIPQEEAFF
.,TRBJ1-5,.,TRBV7-9,TGTGCCAGCAGCTTAGGGGAGACCCTAACGAATCAGCCCCAGCATTTT,CASSLGETLTNQPQHF
.,TRBJ2-7,.,TRBV30,TGTGCCTGGAGTGTACACGACCTACCGGGACCGTACTCCTACGAGCAGTACTTC,CAWSVHDLPGPYSYEQYF
.,TRBJ2-5,.,TRBV7-2,TGTGCCAGCAGCTTAGAAGCGGATCCCCAAGAGACCCAGTACTTC,CASSLEADPQETQYF
once,TRBJ2-3,.,TRBV2,TGTGCCAGCAGTGAGTTGCAGAGCACAGATACGCAGTATTTT,CASSELQSTDTQYF
once,TRBJ1-5,TRBD1,TRBV27,TGTGCCAGCAGGCCCTTCGGGACAGTTGATAGCAATCAGCCCCAGCATTTT,CASRPFGTVDSNQPQHF
.,TRBJ2-7,TRBD1,TRBV7-9,TGTGCCAGCAGCCCAAGTCTTAAACAGGGGCTACCTCCCTACGAGCAGTACTTC,CASSPSLKQGLPPYEQYF